These T cell receptor beta chains were read from a single sample in a study of somatic mutations in cytotoxic T cells in rheumatoid arthritis. Sequencing used immunoSEQ multiplex PCR; TCRdb keeps in-frame clones, though not all of them. The data contain about 12,000 clones, under 85% of them singletons. Sequencing was carried out using CD8+ T cells sorted from blood. All receptors derive from a woman aged 55-70 years in good health. Both conserved end residues are part of each CDR3. A D gene is named only where the DNA matches it firmly. Clone sizes are given selectively: once, few, many, or a class where the clone is expanded.

TGCGCCAGCAGCCACCAGAAGGTAGTAGCGGGGGATTCCTACGAGCAGTACTTC,CASSHQKVVAGDSYEQYF,NA,TRBD2,TRBJ2-7,TRBV4-1
TGTGCCAGCAGTTTGGCAGGGGCGTACGAGCAGTACTTC,CASSLAGAYEQYF,NA,NA,TRBJ2-7,TRBV27
TGTGCCAGCAGCGAAAGCGGGGGGTGGGAGACCCAGTACTTC,CASSESGGWETQYF,NA,TRBD2,TRBJ2-5,TRBV9
TGTGCCAGCAGCCCCCTTGGGGGGGCTTTCTTT,CASSPLGGAFF,NA,NA,TRBJ1-1,TRBV9
TGTGCCAGCAGCCCCTCTGGCGGGGGGGCGACAGATACGCAGTATTTT,CASSPSGGGATDTQYF,NA,TRBD2,TRBJ2-3,TRBV9
TGTGCCAGCAGCGCCCAGGGATCAGGAAACACCATATATTTT,CASSAQGSGNTIYF,medium-sized,NA,TRBJ1-3,TRBV9
TGTGCCAGCAGCTTCATCCCTCGAGGGGGACCCACCGGGGAGCTGTTTTTT,CASSFIPRGGPTGELFF,NA,NA,TRBJ2-2,TRBV11-2
TGTGCCAGCAGTCGCCCGGGACAGATAATCCAAGAGACCCAGTACTTC,CASSRPGQIIQETQYF,NA,TRBD1,TRBJ2-5,TRBV28
TGTGCCACCAGCGAAGGAGCACCGGCGTTTGGCAATCAGCCCCAGCATTTT,CATSEGAPAFGNQPQHF,NA,NA,TRBJ1-5,TRBV15
TGTGCTAGCAGCGTAGGGGTGGGAGCCTACGAGCAGTACTTC,CASSVGVGAYEQYF,NA,NA,TRBJ2-7,TRBV9
TGCGCCAGCAGCCAAGGCGGGTTAACGTCTCCCTACGAGCAGTACTTC,CASSQGGLTSPYEQYF,few,NA,TRBJ2-7,TRBV4-1
TGTGCCAGCAGCGTAGAAGGGGTCGTGGGGGAGCTGTTTTTT,CASSVEGVVGELFF,few,NA,TRBJ2-2,TRBV9
TGTGCCAGTAGTGACGTAGGGGCGCACTATGGCTACACCTTC,CASSDVGAHYGYTF,NA,NA,TRBJ1-2,TRBV19
TGTGCCAGCAGCATGGGACTAGCGGGGGGGCCCGTCAAAAACATTCAGTACTTC,CASSMGLAGGPVKNIQYF,NA,NA,TRBJ2-4,TRBV21-1
TGTGCCAGCAGTTTAGCGGGGGGTGAGACCCAGTACTTC,CASSLAGGETQYF,NA,TRBD2,TRBJ2-5,TRBV27
TGTGCCAGCAGTCATGGCGGAGACTATGGCTACACCTTC,CASSHGGDYGYTF,NA,NA,TRBJ1-2,TRBV6-6
TGTGCCAGCAGCTTAGGGACAGGGACATTTGAAGCTTTCTTT,CASSLGTGTFEAFF,NA,TRBD1,TRBJ1-1,TRBV7-6
TGTGCCAGTAGTATGCGGGGGTTCAATCAGCCCCAGCATTTT,CASSMRGFNQPQHF,NA,NA,TRBJ1-5,TRBV19
TGCGCCAGCAGCTTGGCCGGGACAGGGGCTAGCACAGATACGCAGTATTTT,CASSLAGTGASTDTQYF,NA,TRBD1,TRBJ2-3,TRBV5-1
TGTGCCAGCAGCTACGCCAGCTCTGGGGCCAACGTCCTGACTTTC,CASSYASSGANVLTF,NA,NA,TRBJ2-6,TRBV6-5
TGTGCCAGCAGCTTCCAACAACAAGAGACCCAGTACTTC,CASSFQQQETQYF,NA,NA,TRBJ2-5,TRBV13
TGTGCCAGCAGTCTCCTGGGGGGGGCTGTTAATTCACCCCTCCACTTT,CASSLLGGAVNSPLHF,NA,NA,TRBJ1-6,TRBV27
TGTGCCAGCAAAACGGGAAAAAACCAAGAGACCCAGTACTTC,CASKTGKNQETQYF,NA,NA,TRBJ2-5,TRBV28
TGTGCCAGCAGCGGACTGGCGGTAGGAGGTCGTAACATTCAGTACTTC,CASSGLAVGGRNIQYF,NA,NA,TRBJ2-4,TRBV2
TGTGCCAGTGGACAGGGAGGATGGGAGACCCAGTACTTC,CASGQGGWETQYF,NA,TRBD1,TRBJ2-5,TRBV6-6
TGTGCCACCGGGACTAACACTGAAGCTTTCTTT,CATGTNTEAFF,NA,NA,TRBJ1-1,TRBV2
TGTGCCAGCAGCCGACTGGACAGCTACACCGGGGAGCTGTTTTTT,CASSRLDSYTGELFF,NA,NA,TRBJ2-2,TRBV7-2
TGTGCCAGCAGCTTCCCGGACAGGGCTTGGGATGGCTACACCTTC,CASSFPDRAWDGYTF,NA,TRBD1,TRBJ1-2,TRBV7-8
TGTGCCAGCGGATACGGAACGGGGAACATTCAGTACTTC,CASGYGTGNIQYF,few,NA,TRBJ2-4,TRBV27
TGTGCCAGCAGCGGCGGGGGCGGGGGCCTCTACAATGAGCAGTTCTTC,CASSGGGGGLYNEQFF,NA,NA,TRBJ2-1,TRBV9
TGTGCCAGCAGTTGGGACAGGGGATACCAAGAGACCCAGTACTTC,CASSWDRGYQETQYF,NA,TRBD1,TRBJ2-5,TRBV2
TGTGCCAGCAGCCCCCGCACCGGGACAGGACATGAAAAACTGTTTTTT,CASSPRTGTGHEKLFF,NA,TRBD1,TRBJ1-4,TRBV7-9
TGTGCCAGTACCCCGGGACAGGGAAATCAGCCCCAGCATTTT,CASTPGQGNQPQHF,NA,TRBD1,TRBJ1-5,TRBV19
TGTGCCAGAAGCTTGAAAGGACAGAAAGAGACCCAGTACTTC,CARSLKGQKETQYF,NA,NA,TRBJ2-5,TRBV5-3
TGCAGCGTTGAAATAACAGGGAACGAGCAGTACTTC,CSVEITGNEQYF,NA,NA,TRBJ2-7,TRBV29-1
TGTGCCAGCAGCCGACAAGCGGGGGCTAATTACAATGAGCAGTTCTTC,CASSRQAGANYNEQFF,NA,TRBD2,TRBJ2-1,TRBV7-6
TGTGCTAGCAGCGCAGGAGGGCGCCAAGAGACCCAGTACTTC,CASSAGGRQETQYF,once,NA,TRBJ2-5,TRBV7-7
TGTGCCTGGAGTGTGGGCAGCGGGCAAGCTTTCTTT,CAWSVGSGQAFF,NA,NA,TRBJ1-1,TRBV30
TGTGCCAGCAGTCCCACCGGACAGGGAACGGAAAAACTGTTTTTT,CASSPTGQGTEKLFF,NA,TRBD1,TRBJ1-4,TRBV6-5
TGTGCCAGTAGTATAGAGAGCGGGGCAATGAAAAGGTACTACACCTTC,CASSIESGAMKRYYTF,once,NA,TRBJ1-2,TRBV19
TGTGCCAGCAGCTCGGGACAGGCTTGGGCACCCCTCCACTTT,CASSSGQAWAPLHF,NA,TRBD1,TRBJ1-6,TRBV28
TGTGCCAGCAGCGGCTCTAGCGGCTATGAGCAGTTCTTC,CASSGSSGYEQFF,once,TRBD2,TRBJ2-1,TRBV9
TGTGCCAGCCGGACAGGGAAACATAGCAATCAGCCCCAGCATTTT,CASRTGKHSNQPQHF,NA,TRBD1,TRBJ1-5,TRBV28
TGCAGCGTTGAACCCCAGGGAAGCTATGGCTACACCTTC,CSVEPQGSYGYTF,NA,NA,TRBJ1-2,TRBV29-1
TGTGCCAGCAGCGAAGCCGGGACAGGGATGAATGAGCAGTTCTTC,CASSEAGTGMNEQFF,NA,TRBD1,TRBJ2-1,TRBV9
TGTGCCAGCAGCTTAGCGCAGACAGGGGGCGGTAAAGGCTACACCTTC,CASSLAQTGGGKGYTF,NA,TRBD1,TRBJ1-2,TRBV7-9
TGTGCCATCGACAGGAACACCGGGGAGCTGTTTTTT,CAIDRNTGELFF,once,NA,TRBJ2-2,TRBV2
TGTGCCAGCAGCCCCCACGGCGGGGAGCTGTTTTTT,CASSPHGGELFF,NA,NA,TRBJ2-2,TRBV7-2
TGTGCCTCCCAATCTAGCGGTCAAGAGACCCAGTACTTC,CASQSSGQETQYF,NA,TRBD2,TRBJ2-5,TRBV30
TGTGCCAGCAGCCAAGAGACAGGGGGCAACTATGGCTACACCTTC,CASSQETGGNYGYTF,NA,TRBD1,TRBJ1-2,TRBV4-2
TGTGCCAGTAGTACCCTAACAGGGAGGGAGGACTATGGCTACACCTTC,CASSTLTGREDYGYTF,NA,NA,TRBJ1-2,TRBV19
TGCAGCGTTGAAAACGGGGGGAGTGAAAAACTGTTTTTT,CSVENGGSEKLFF,NA,NA,TRBJ1-4,TRBV29-1
TGTGCCAGTCTGAGTGGGGGGGCCCAGTACTTC,CASLSGGAQYF,NA,TRBD2,TRBJ2-5,TRBV28